The 2 T cell receptor beta chains in this list originate from one sample, sequenced in a study of shared clonotypes between healthy human individuals. TCRdb's copy holds only in-frame clones and misses some; the assay was immunoSEQ multiplex PCR. The sample records approximately 640,000 clones, roughly 78% being singletons. Sequencing used memory CD4+ T cells sorted from blood. Subset described: CD45RA-negative fraction. All receptors derive from a woman aged 25 to 39 in good health.

The chain joins TRBV18 to TRBJ2-7, with 8 positions matching TRBD2. The CDR3 runs to 15 residues. Germline-derived CDR1 and CDR2 are KGHSH and LQKENI. The ends lost 3 bases at V and 1 base at J; junction bases unmatched: 5. CDR3 bases: TGTGCCAGCTCACCGGGGACTAGTCTATCCTACGAGCAGTACTTC. This codes for CASSPGTSLSYEQYF.

The rearrangement joins TRBV29-1 to TRBJ2-1; 7 nucleotides align to TRBD2. J lost 6 bases, V lost 5 bases, and 19 bases had no gene match. The CDR3 spans 17 residues. Per germline, CDR1 SQVTM and CDR2 ANQGSEA. CDR3 nucleotide sequence: TGCAGCGTTCAAAGACCAACGGGCGGGAGATCGCGCAATGAGCAGTTCTTC. It yields the protein CSVQRPTGGRSRNEQFF.